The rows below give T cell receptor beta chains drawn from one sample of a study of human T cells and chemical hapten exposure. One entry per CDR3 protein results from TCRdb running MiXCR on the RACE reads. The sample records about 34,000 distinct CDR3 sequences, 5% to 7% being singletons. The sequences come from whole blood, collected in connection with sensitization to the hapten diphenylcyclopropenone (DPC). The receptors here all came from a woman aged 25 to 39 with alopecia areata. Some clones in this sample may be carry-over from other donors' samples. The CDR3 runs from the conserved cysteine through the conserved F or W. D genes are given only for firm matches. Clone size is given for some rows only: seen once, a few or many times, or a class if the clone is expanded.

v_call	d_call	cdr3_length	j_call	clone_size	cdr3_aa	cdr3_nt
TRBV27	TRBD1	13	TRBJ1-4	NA	CASRLQGVEKLFF	TGTGCCAGCAGACTACAGGGGGTTGAAAAACTGTTTTTT
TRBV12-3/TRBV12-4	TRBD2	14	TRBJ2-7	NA	CASSPPGLVAEQYF	TGTGCCAGCAGCCCCCCCGGACTAGTTGCCGAGCAGTACTTC
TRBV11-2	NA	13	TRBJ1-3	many	CASKRSGEDTIYF	TGTGCCAGCAAGCGAAGTGGGGAGGACACCATATATTTT
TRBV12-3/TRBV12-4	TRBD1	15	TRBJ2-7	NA	CASSMKPPGGYEQYF	TGTGCCAGCAGCATGAAGCCCCCAGGGGGCTACGAGCAGTACTTC
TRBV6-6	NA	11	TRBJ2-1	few	CASSTRGEQFF	TGTGCCAGCAGTACCCGTGGTGAGCAGTTCTTC
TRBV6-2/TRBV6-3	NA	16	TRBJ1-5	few	CASSYAGRIRNQPQHF	TGTGCCAGCAGTTACGCAGGGAGGATTCGGAATCAGCCCCAGCATTTT
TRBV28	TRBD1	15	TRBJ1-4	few	CASSIPGQYNEKLFF	TGTGCCAGCAGTATACCGGGACAGTATAATGAAAAACTGTTTTTT
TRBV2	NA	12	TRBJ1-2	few	CASNTETYGYTF	TGTGCCAGCAATACAGAAACCTATGGCTACACCTTC
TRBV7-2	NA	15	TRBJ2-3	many	CASSSPQYLRDTQYF	TGTGCCAGCAGCTCCCCACAGTACTTAAGGGATACGCAGTATTTT
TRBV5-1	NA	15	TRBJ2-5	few	CASSLASAASETQYF	TGCGCCAGCAGCTTGGCGTCTGCCGCGTCGGAGACCCAGTACTTC
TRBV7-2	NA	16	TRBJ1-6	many	CASSSKGRLSGSPLHF	TGTGCCAGCAGCTCCAAAGGACGGCTCTCCGGTTCACCCCTCCACTTT
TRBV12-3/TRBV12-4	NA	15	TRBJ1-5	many	CASSLGPTGNQPQHF	TGTGCCAGCAGTTTAGGACCCACAGGGAATCAGCCCCAGCATTTT
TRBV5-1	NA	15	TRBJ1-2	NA	CASSLDVPGSYGYTF	TGCGCCAGCAGCTTGGACGTACCGGGAAGCTATGGCTACACCTTC
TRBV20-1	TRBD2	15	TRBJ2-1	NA	CSARDLRLAGGEQFF	TGCAGTGCTAGAGATCTAAGACTAGCGGGCGGTGAGCAGTTCTTC
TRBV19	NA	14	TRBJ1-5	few	CASSIDFGSQPQHF	TGTGCCAGTAGTATAGATTTCGGAAGTCAGCCCCAGCATTTT
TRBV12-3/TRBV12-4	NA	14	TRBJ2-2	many	CASSPQGITGELFF	TGTGCCAGCAGTCCCCAGGGCATCACCGGGGAGCTGTTTTTT
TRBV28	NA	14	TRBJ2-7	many	CASTSPGASYEQYF	TGTGCCAGCACCTCACCTGGGGCTAGCTACGAGCAGTACTTC
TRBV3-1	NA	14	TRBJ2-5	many	CASSQSGVQETQYF	TGTGCCAGCAGCCAGTCCGGGGTCCAAGAGACCCAGTACTTC
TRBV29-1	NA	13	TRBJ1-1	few	CSVEVSRGTEAFF	TGCAGCGTTGAAGTCTCCAGGGGCACTGAAGCTTTCTTT
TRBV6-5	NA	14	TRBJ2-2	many	CASRLTPNTGELFF	TGTGCCAGCAGACTGACTCCTAACACCGGGGAGCTGTTTTTT
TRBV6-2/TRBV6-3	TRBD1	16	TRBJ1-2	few	CASSHPTGQGTYGYTF	TGTGCCAGCAGTCACCCCACGGGACAGGGGACCTATGGCTACACCTTC
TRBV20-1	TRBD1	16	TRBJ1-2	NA	CSARVRTGEERDGYTF	TGCAGTGCTAGAGTTCGGACAGGGGAAGAGAGAGATGGCTACACCTTC
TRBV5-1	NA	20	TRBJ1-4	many	CASSLDPPSLTMGPNEKLFF	TGCGCCAGCAGCTTGGACCCCCCTTCCTTGACGATGGGCCCCAATGAAAAACTGTTTTTT
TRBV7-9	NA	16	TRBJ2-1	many	CASSYVRRGSGNEQFF	TGTGCCAGCAGCTACGTCCGGAGGGGGTCAGGGAATGAGCAGTTCTTC
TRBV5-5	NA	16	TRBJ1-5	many	CASSSAGTPSNQPQHF	TGTGCCAGCAGCTCGGCCGGGACACCCAGCAATCAGCCCCAGCATTTT
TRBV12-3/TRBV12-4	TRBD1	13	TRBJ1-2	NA	CASRQTGLAGYTF	TGTGCCAGCAGACAGACAGGGCTCGCTGGCTACACCTTC
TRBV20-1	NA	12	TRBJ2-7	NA	CSATFRGYEQYF	TGCAGTGCGACGTTCCGGGGCTACGAGCAGTACTTC
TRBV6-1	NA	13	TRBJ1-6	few	CASRPQGKSPLHF	TGTGCCAGCAGGCCTCAGGGGAAATCACCCCTCCACTTT
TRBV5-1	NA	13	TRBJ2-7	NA	CASSLTRGYEQYF	TGCGCCAGCAGTCTAACGCGGGGTTACGAGCAGTACTTC
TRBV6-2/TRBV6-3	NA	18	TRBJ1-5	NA	CASSSSPAGVNSNQPQHF	TGTGCCAGCAGTTCCTCCCCTGCGGGGGTAAATAGCAATCAGCCCCAGCATTTT
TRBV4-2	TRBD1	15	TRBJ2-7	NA	CASSQDLPGGNEQYF	TGTGCCAGCAGCCAAGATCTTCCAGGGGGTAACGAGCAGTACTTC
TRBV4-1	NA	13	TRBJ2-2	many	CASSQYTTGELFF	TGCGCCAGCAGTCAATACACCACCGGGGAGCTGTTTTTT
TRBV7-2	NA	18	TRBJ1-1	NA	CASSLRGAQNFLNTEAFF	TGTGCCAGCAGCTTGAGGGGGGCGCAAAACTTTTTGAACACTGAAGCTTTCTTT
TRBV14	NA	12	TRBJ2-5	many	CASSQARETQYF	TGTGCCAGCAGCCAAGCGCGCGAGACCCAGTACTTC
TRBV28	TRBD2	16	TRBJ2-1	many	CASSANIAGGGDEQFF	TGTGCCAGCAGTGCGAATATAGCGGGGGGGGGCGATGAGCAGTTCTTC
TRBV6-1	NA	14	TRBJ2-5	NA	CASSEEWTEETQYF	TGTGCCAGCAGTGAAGAGTGGACTGAGGAGACCCAGTACTTC
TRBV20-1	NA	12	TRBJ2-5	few	CSARRRVETQYF	TGCAGTGCTAGACGTCGTGTGGAGACCCAGTACTTC
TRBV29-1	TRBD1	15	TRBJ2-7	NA	CSVARDRGSVYEQYF	TGCAGCGTTGCCCGGGACAGGGGGTCCGTCTACGAGCAGTACTTC
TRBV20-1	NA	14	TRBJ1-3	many	CSARDGSSGNTIYF	TGCAGTGCTAGAGACGGCAGCTCTGGAAACACCATATATTTT
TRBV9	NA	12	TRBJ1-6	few	CASSVAPGPLHF	TGTGCCAGCAGCGTAGCTCCAGGACCCCTCCACTTT
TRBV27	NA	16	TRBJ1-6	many	CASSLRDYSYNSPLHF	TGTGCCAGCAGTTTACGGGACTACTCCTATAATTCACCCCTCCACTTT
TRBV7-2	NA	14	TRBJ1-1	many	CASSLVATLNEAFF	TGTGCCAGCAGCTTAGTCGCTACCCTCAATGAAGCTTTCTTT
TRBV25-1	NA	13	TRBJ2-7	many	CASSDGALREQYF	TGTGCCAGCAGTGACGGGGCCCTTCGCGAGCAGTACTTC
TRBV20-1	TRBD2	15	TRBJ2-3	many	CSAPPPSGGADTQYF	TGCAGTGCCCCTCCCCCTAGCGGGGGGGCAGATACGCAGTATTTT
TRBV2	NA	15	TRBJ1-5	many	CASRHRDNVNQPQHF	TGTGCCAGCAGGCATAGGGACAACGTCAATCAGCCCCAGCATTTT
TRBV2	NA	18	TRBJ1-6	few	CASSRGRAGGGYNSPLHF	TGTGCCAGCAGTAGGGGGAGGGCAGGAGGAGGTTATAATTCACCCCTCCACTTT
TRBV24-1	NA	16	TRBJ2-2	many	CATRPSYSTNTGELFF	TGTGCCACCCGTCCATCGTACAGCACTAACACCGGGGAGCTGTTTTTT
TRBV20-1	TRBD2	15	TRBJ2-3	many	CSAPLIAGGIDTQYF	TGCAGTGCCCCTCTAATAGCGGGGGGAATAGATACGCAGTATTTT
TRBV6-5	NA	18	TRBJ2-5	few	CASSYSSRVRGPQETQYF	TGTGCCAGCAGTTACTCGAGTCGAGTGCGGGGGCCTCAAGAGACCCAGTACTTC
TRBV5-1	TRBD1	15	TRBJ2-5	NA	CASSLWRDREETQYF	TGCGCCAGCAGCTTGTGGCGGGACAGGGAGGAGACCCAGTACTTC
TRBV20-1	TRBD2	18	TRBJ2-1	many	CSAREGASGRLSYNEQFF	TGCAGTGCTAGAGAAGGGGCTAGCGGGCGGCTTTCCTACAATGAGCAGTTCTTC
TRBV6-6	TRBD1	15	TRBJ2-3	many	CASCYRGLDTDTQYF	TGTGCCAGCTGCTACAGGGGGCTGGATACAGATACGCAGTATTTT
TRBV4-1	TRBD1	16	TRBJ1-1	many	CASRWDRGVGNTEAFF	TGCGCCAGCAGGTGGGACAGGGGAGTCGGGAACACTGAAGCTTTCTTT
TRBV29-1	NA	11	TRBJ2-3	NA	CSVGQADTQYF	TGCAGCGTTGGACAGGCAGATACGCAGTATTTT
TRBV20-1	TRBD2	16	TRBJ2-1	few	CSAKTAAGTTYNEQFF	TGCAGTGCCAAGACAGCGGCAGGGACTACGTACAATGAGCAGTTCTTC
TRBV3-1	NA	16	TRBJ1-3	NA	CASSQDFRPPGNTIYF	TGTGCCAGCAGCCAAGATTTCAGGCCCCCAGGAAACACCATATATTTT
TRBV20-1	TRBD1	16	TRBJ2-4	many	CSANRQGAWGKNIQYF	TGCAGTGCCAACAGACAGGGGGCATGGGGCAAAAACATTCAGTACTTC
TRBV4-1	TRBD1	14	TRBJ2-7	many	CASSQHGQGYEQYF	TGCGCCAGCAGCCAACACGGACAGGGCTACGAGCAGTACTTC
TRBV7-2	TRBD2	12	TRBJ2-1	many	CASSTLGGEQFF	TGTGCCAGCAGCACACTCGGGGGGGAGCAGTTCTTC